This is a list of T cell receptor beta chains from one sample in a study of shared clonotypes between healthy human individuals. Data came from immunoSEQ multiplex PCR; TCRdb stores just in-frame clones and leaves some out. This table holds approximately 1.9 million clones, roughly 95% found once. Sequencing was carried out using naive CD8+ T cells from PBMCs. These TCRs come from a young man in good health. Some clones in this sample may be carry-over from other donors' samples. CDR3s include the opening cysteine and the closing phenylalanine or tryptophan. A D gene is named only where the DNA matches it firmly.

cdr3_aa d_call j_call v_call
CASSEAQGINEKLFF . TRBJ1-4 TRBV6-1
CARRDLSGGETQYF TRBD1 TRBJ2-5 TRBV2
CASRPLAGGPYNEQFF TRBD2 TRBJ2-1 TRBV27
CASSFVRGTDTQYF . TRBJ2-3 TRBV28
CASSLLGASPQETQYF . TRBJ2-5 TRBV7-3
CASSGGLLNSYNEQFF . TRBJ2-1 TRBV28
CASSPTPGANYGYTF . TRBJ1-2 TRBV28
CASSLELAGGNEQFF TRBD2 TRBJ2-1 TRBV7-8
CASSQDGSRTGVAYNEQFF . TRBJ2-1 TRBV4-1
CASSPTRDRGGEQYF TRBD1 TRBJ2-7 TRBV7-7
CASGDSRGTDQETQYF TRBD1 TRBJ2-5 TRBV12-5
CASSKGYSNQPQHF . TRBJ1-5 TRBV28
CASGLWGTQYF . TRBJ2-5 TRBV27
CASSVEGLANEQYF TRBD2 TRBJ2-7 TRBV9
CASSLSSSVFQPQHF . TRBJ1-5 TRBV27
CASSLDWTYEYEQYF . TRBJ2-7 TRBV7-9
CASSFSRLAGGADTQYF TRBD2 TRBJ2-3 TRBV7-2
CASKWDRGGQPQHF TRBD1 TRBJ1-5 TRBV27
CAISDNSPLHF . TRBJ1-6 TRBV10-3
CASSQRLGGRAGNEQFF TRBD2 TRBJ2-1 TRBV4-3
CASSSPRTDNYGYTF . TRBJ1-2 TRBV28
CASSSGLREETQYF TRBD2 TRBJ2-5 TRBV19
CASSLRTGHQETQYF TRBD1 TRBJ2-5 TRBV5-1